This T cell receptor beta chain was sequenced during a study of blood T cells in healthy people across ages. Findings of the study overall: The recorded TCR beta diversity per million T cells decreased in a roughly linear manner with age. There was a strong correlation between TCR beta diversity and naive T cell percentage. Estimates based on one million T cells were treated as lower bounds.

A second PCR of about 7 to 12 cycles used a sample-barcoded 5' primer and a J-beta primer mix. TCRdb reprocessed the 5' RACE reads via MiXCR and lists one record per CDR3 protein. Among hundreds of thousands of distinct CDR3 sequences listed, roughly 31% were seen once. Many counts were recorded for this clonotype. Its antigen is not identified. Specimen: blood. The sequence came from a woman older than 75 in good health.

This chain's CDR3 is CASNMGHSPLHF. The CDR3 DNA sequence: TGTGCCAGCAATATGGGGCATTCACCCCTCCACTTT. This rearrangement joins TRBV11-2 to TRBJ1-6; perhaps TRBD1 as D (5 bases). Germline V CDR1 and CDR2: SGHAT, FQNNGV. The CDR3 has 12 residues. The V end lost 7 bases, the J end lost 8 bases, and 9 bases lay between the germline ends.